The 27 T cell receptor beta chains below all came from one sample that was sequenced in a study of OX40 agonist ivuxolimab in advanced cancers. Sequenced by immunoSEQ multiplex PCR; TCRdb stores in-frame clones only, minus some. The data contain 12,000 or so clones, more than 75% of them seen just once; the ten biggest clones take up roughly 30%. Material: CD4+ or CD8+ T cells sorted from blood, obtained in a trial of the OX40 agonist ivuxolimab. The receptors were sampled from an adult with an advanced solid tumor such as melanoma, head and neck, liver or kidney cancer.

The chain employs TRBV5-1 and TRBJ2-3, with a weak D call TRBD1 (5 bases). Germline V gene lookup returns CDR1 SGHRS and CDR2 YFSETQ. The CDR3 loop spans 15 amino acids. The germline V and J ends were trimmed by 0 bases and 1 base, with 9 bases remaining between them. CDR3 amino acids: CASSLEGIGTDTQYF. CDR3 DNA: TGCGCCAGCAGCTTGGAGGGGATAGGCACAGATACGCAGTATTTT.

V gene TRBV13 combines with J gene TRBJ1-2; maybe TRBD1 (6 bases). The CDR3 extends over 12 amino acids. Between the trimmed V and J ends, which lost 0 bases and 8 bases, there was a span of 7 bases. Per the germline V gene, CDR1 is PRHDT and CDR2 is FYEKMQ (reference sequence). CDR3 coding DNA: TGTGCCAGCAGCTTAGGACAGGGAGGCTACACCTTC. It specifies CASSLGQGGYTF.

Comment on this clone: Other DNA variants within this sample encode the same CDR3. The CDR3 sequence: CASSPGTNEQFF. Written as DNA, the CDR3 is TGTGCCAGCAGTCCAGGTACAAATGAGCAGTTCTTC. The chain is built from TRBV27 and TRBJ2-1; D unclear. Germline V lookup: CDR1 MNHEY, CDR2 SMNVEV (reference sequence). With 5 bases removed from V and 7 bases from J, the gap between germline ends came to 9 bases. The CDR3 sequence is 12 residues long.

The V call is TRBV11-3, the J call TRBJ1-1; 8 nucleotides line up with TRBD1. The CDR3 spans 17 residues. V shed 2 bases, J shed 0 bases, and the junction held 8 bases outside the gene matches. Germline V gene data show CDR1 as SGHNT and CDR2 as YENEEA. CDR3 coding DNA: TGTGCCAGCAGCTTATTACGGGACAGGTTTGTGAACACTGAAGCTTTCTTT. It translates to CASSLLRDRFVNTEAFF.

The chain uses TRBV11-2 and TRBJ2-3; D assignment may be TRBD1 or TRBD2 (5 bases each). V was shortened by 5 bases and J by 2 bases, with 17 bases between the two germline ends. This CDR3 region has 16 residues. Germline CDR1 is SGHAT and CDR2 is FQNNGV. The CDR3 DNA reads as TGTGCCAGCAGCATGGTAGGGACGACCTTCACAGATACGCAGTATTTT. Its translation is CASSMVGTTFTDTQYF.

The CDR3 sequence: CASSLGHTGELFF. CDR3 sequence (DNA): TGTGCCAGCAGTTTAGGACACACCGGGGAGCTGTTTTTT. The rearrangement links TRBV27 to TRBJ2-2; no reliable D call. The CDR3 loop spans 13 amino acids. Germline V gene data show CDR1 as MNHEY and CDR2 as SMNVEV (reference sequence). The germline V and J ends were trimmed by 2 bases and 3 bases, with 4 bases remaining between them.

This clone is classed as medium-sized. This sequence joins TRBV6-1 and TRBJ2-7; possibly TRBD2 for D (7 bases). Germline-derived CDR1 and CDR2 are MNHNS and SASEGT. V dropped 1 base and J dropped 5 bases, with 12 bases sitting between them. This CDR3 region has 14 residues. This chain's CDR3 is CASSEGSGGDEQYF. DNA of the CDR3: TGTGCCAGCAGTGAAGGATCGGGGGGCGACGAGCAGTACTTC.

The chain joins TRBV19 to TRBJ1-2; possible D gene TRBD1, 5 bases. The CDR3 loop spans 13 amino acids. Trimming shortened V by 7 bases and J by 2 bases, and 11 bases separated the two germline ends. Per the germline V gene, CDR1 is LNHDA and CDR2 is SQIVND (reference sequence). The CDR3 reads CASTMGGNYGYTF. The CDR3 DNA reads TGTGCCAGTACCATGGGGGGGAACTATGGCTACACCTTC.

The chain couples TRBV6-5 to TRBJ2-7; 7 nucleotides line up with TRBD1. The CDR3 consists of 15 residues. Unmatched junction bases numbered 9, after V lost 4 bases and J lost 3 bases. Germline V CDR1 and CDR2: MNHEY, SVGAGI. The CDR3 spells CASSSIGTDYYEQYF. The CDR3 DNA reads TGTGCCAGCAGTTCAATAGGGACAGACTACTACGAGCAGTACTTC.

This sequence joins TRBV19 and TRBJ2-7; 8 positions match TRBD1. Looked up from germline, CDR1 is LNHDA and CDR2 is SQIVND (reference sequence). This CDR3 has 13 residues. Losses at the gene ends were 4 bases for V and 6 bases for J; bases not matched to a gene: 5. The CDR3 bases are TGTGCCAGTAGTAGTCAGGGGGCATCCGAGCAGTACTTC. It yields the protein CASSSQGASEQYF.

The chain couples TRBV30 to TRBJ2-5; 14 bases align to TRBD2. The CDR3 consists of 14 residues. Losses at the gene ends were 4 bases for V and 4 bases for J; bases not matched to a gene: 2. Germline loops: CDR1 GTSNPN, CDR2 SVGIG (reference sequence). The chain's CDR3 is CAWIGLAGGETQYF. The CDR3 bases are TGTGCCTGGATTGGACTAGCGGGAGGAGAGACCCAGTACTTC. The whole variable domain, filled in from reference TRBV30 and TRBJ2-5, reads SQTIHQWPATLVQPVGSPLSLECTVEGTSNPNLYWYRQAAGRGLQLLFYSVGIGQISSEVPQNLSASRPQDRQFILSSKKLLLSDSGFYLCAWIGLAGGETQYFGPGTRLLVL.

V and J are TRBV11-2 and TRBJ2-7, with TRBD1 matching 7 bases. The CDR3 has 15 amino acids. Germline loops: CDR1 SGHAT, CDR2 FQNNGV. V dropped 3 bases and J dropped 5; count of bases not matched to a gene: 10. The CDR3 here is CASSFRTGLSDEQYF. The CDR3 bases are TGTGCCAGCAGCTTCAGGACAGGTCTATCCGACGAGCAGTACTTC.

The rearrangement uses TRBV25-1 and TRBJ2-1; 12 bases fit TRBD2. V lost 3 bases to trimming and J lost 8 bases; unmatched junction nucleotides: 11. The CDR3 has 17 residues. Germline values: CDR1 MGHDK, CDR2 SYGVNS. The CDR3 nucleotides are TGTGCCAGCAGTGAGTCCCGACTAGCGGGAGATATCTATGAGCAGTTCTTC. This gives the protein CASSESRLAGDIYEQFF. Variable domain in full (rest from reference TRBV25-1 and TRBJ2-1): EADIYQTPRYLVIGTGKKITLECSQTMGHDKMYWYQQDPGMELHLIHYSYGVNSTEKGDLSSESTVSRIRTEHFPLTLESARPSHTSQYLCASSESRLAGDIYEQFFGPGTRLTVL.

This clone is labeled medium-sized. The rearrangement uses TRBV6-5 and TRBJ1-5; D is unclear. The germline CDR1 and CDR2 sequences are MNHEY and SVGAGI. The CDR3 loop spans 14 amino acids. With 8 bases removed from V and 6 bases from J, the gap between germline ends came to 17 bases. DNA for the CDR3: TGTGCCAGCGCCCCCCGGGTTTCGGGTCAGCCCCAGCATTTT. Translated: CASAPRVSGQPQHF.

Here the CDR3 reads CASSYRGPEAFF. The CDR3 DNA is TGTGCCAGCAGCTACAGGGGTCCTGAAGCTTTCTTT. V usage is TRBV7-2 and J usage is TRBJ1-1, with TRBD1 identical over 7 bases. Germline V gene data show CDR1 as SGHTA and CDR2 as FQGNSA. CDR3 length: 12 residues. The ends lost 4 bases at V and 6 bases at J; junction bases unmatched: 2.

The gene calls are TRBV27 and TRBJ2-2; possibly TRBD2 for D (6 bases). From germline, CDR1 is MNHEY and CDR2 SMNVEV (reference sequence). Trimming took off 1 base at V and 5 bases at J, with 8 bases between the two ends. The CDR3 has 14 amino acids. The CDR3 bases are TGTGCCAGCAGTTTATGGCTAGCGACCGGGGAGCTGTTTTTT. It specifies CASSLWLATGELFF.

This clone was counted a few times. The chain is built from TRBV7-9 and TRBJ1-1, with 7 nucleotides matching TRBD1. The CDR3 spans 14 residues. Germline V gene sequence: CDR1 SEHNR, CDR2 FQNEAQ (reference sequence). The J segment lost 2 bases and the V segment lost 8 bases, leaving 8 bases of the junction unmatched. The CDR3 region is CASSQQGSNTEAFF. For the CDR3, the DNA is TGTGCCAGCTCCCAACAGGGGTCCAACACTGAAGCTTTCTTT.

This clone appeared a few times. The CDR3 is CASSEPGTGNTEAFF. The CDR3 DNA follows: TGTGCCAGCAGCGAGCCCGGGACAGGGAACACTGAAGCTTTCTTT. The rearrangement links TRBV9 to TRBJ1-1; 8 nucleotides agree with TRBD1. CDR1 is SGDLS and CDR2 is YYNGEE in the germline V gene. V shed 3 bases, J shed 1 base, and the junction held 5 bases outside the gene matches. This CDR3 region has 15 residues.

Remarks on this clone: The junction departs from the called germline gene at one end, perhaps through a read error. This chain joins TRBV7-2 and TRBJ2-1; 8 bases map to TRBD1. Germline values: CDR1 SGHTA, CDR2 FQGNSA. This CDR3 region has 14 residues. As DNA, the CDR3 is TGTGCCAGTAGCTCACGACAGGGGAACAATGAGCAGTTCTTC. Its translation: CASSSRQGNNEQFF.

V usage is TRBV7-9 and J usage is TRBJ1-4; D perhaps matches TRBD1 (6 bases). This CDR3 has 15 amino acids. Deletions cut 4 bases from V and 6 bases from J, with 15 bases between. Per germline, CDR1 SEHNR and CDR2 FQNEAQ (reference sequence). Written as DNA, the CDR3 is TGTGCCAGCAGCTCAGTGACAGAGGGGGATGAAAAACTGTTTTTT. Protein: CASSSVTEGDEKLFF. The full variable domain, rest sourced from reference TRBV7-9 and TRBJ1-4, is DTGVSQNPRHKITKRGQNVTFRCDPISEHNRLYWYRQTLGQGPEFLTYFQNEAQLEKSRLLSDRFSAERPKGSFSTLEIQRTEQGDSAMYLCASSSVTEGDEKLFFGSGTQLSVL.

The chain carries TRBV5-4 and TRBJ2-3; perhaps TRBD1 as D (6 bases). The V end lost 3 bases, the J end lost 0 bases, and 14 bases lay between the germline ends. This CDR3 is 16 amino acids long. In germline, CDR1 is SGHNT, CDR2 YYREEE (reference sequence). The CDR3 region is CASSSPGTTSTDTQYF. The CDR3 nucleotides read TGTGCCAGCAGCTCTCCCGGGACAACTAGCACAGATACGCAGTATTTT.

As DNA, the CDR3 is TGTGCCAGCAGCCAAGAAGAGTTCCCCGTCACAGATACGCAGTATTTT. It translates to CASSQEEFPVTDTQYF. The chain has TRBV14 and TRBJ2-3; D is undetermined. Germline V gene data show CDR1 as SGHDN and CDR2 as FVKESK. V lost 0 bases and J lost 2, with 12 bases in between. The CDR3 has 16 residues.

The chain employs TRBV18 and TRBJ1-5; possibly TRBD1 for D (5 bases). Germline CDR1 and CDR2: KGHSH and LQKENI. Trimming left V 1 base short and J 0 bases short, with 10 bases between. The CDR3 consists of 16 residues. The CDR3 is CASSPRQNYSNQPQHF. CDR3 nucleotides: TGTGCCAGCTCACCACGACAGAATTATAGCAATCAGCCCCAGCATTTT.

The rearrangement uses TRBV19 and TRBJ2-5; 7 bases map to TRBD2. Germline V lookup: CDR1 LNHDA, CDR2 SQIVND (reference sequence). This CDR3 is built from 15 residues. V lost 0 bases, J lost 2 bases, and 3 bases stayed unmatched. The DNA of the CDR3 is TGTGCCAGTAGTATAGACAGGGAGGGACAAGAGACCCAGTACTTC. It codes for CASSIDREGQETQYF.

This sequence joins TRBV6-4 and TRBJ2-1; 15 bases fit TRBD2. This CDR3 region has 15 residues. V lost 3 bases to trimming and J lost 7 bases; unmatched junction nucleotides: 1. Germline assignment: CDR1 MRHNA and CDR2 SNTAGT. CDR3 coding DNA: TGTGCCAGCAGTGAAGGACTAGCGGGAGGGAATGAGCAGTTCTTC. Its protein is CASSEGLAGGNEQFF.

V and J are TRBV6-4 and TRBJ2-3; a possible D gene is TRBD1 (5 bases). CDR3 length equals 12 residues. Trimming took 4 bases from V and 5 from J, leaving 7 bases between them. The germline V gene has CDR1 MRHNA and CDR2 SNTAGT. The chain's CDR3 is CASSGGEDTQYF. CDR3 DNA sequence: TGTGCCAGCAGTGGGGGCGAAGATACGCAGTATTTT.

This rearrangement joins TRBV6-1 to TRBJ1-3, with D possibly matching TRBD1 (5 bases). In germline, CDR1 is MNHNS, CDR2 SASEGT. This CDR3 comprises 19 residues. V lost 3 bases, J lost 0 bases, and 21 bases lay in between. This chain's CDR3 is CASSDWVDTTSFSGNTIYF. Written as DNA, the CDR3 is TGTGCCAGCAGTGATTGGGTGGACACTACATCTTTCTCTGGAAACACCATATATTTT.